Sequencing of this T cell receptor beta chain was carried out in a study of early T cells in non-severe SARS-CoV-2 infection. The overall study: With bulk RNA from unsorted whole blood as input, sequencing yielded unpaired chains.

Unique molecular identifiers were added to individual cDNA molecules. TCRdb re-analysed the 5' RACE reads in MiXCR, keeping a single row per CDR3 protein. Seen here are roughly 40,000 distinct CDR3 sequences, less than 6.5% observed once, and the top ten hold around 7.7%. Germline assignment: CDR1 DFQATT and CDR2 SNEGSKA (reference sequence). The CDR3 length is 14 residues. Losses at the gene ends were 2 bases for V and 6 bases for J; bases not matched to a gene: 5. This clonotype was seen ten or more times. This TCR came from an adult who was a healthcare worker with PCR-confirmed SARS-CoV-2 infection or an uninfected control (not recorded which). V gene TRBV20-1 combines with J gene TRBJ1-5; 9 bases map to TRBD1. The sequences come from whole blood, collected at baseline. CDR3 loop: CSARTGQGSQPQHF. CDR3 DNA: TGCAGTGCTAGAACGGGACAGGGCTCTCAGCCCCAGCATTTT.